A selection of T cell receptor beta chains follows, all from one sample in a study of control samples from healthy donors and cancer patients. TCRdb's copy holds only in-frame clones and misses some; the assay was immunoSEQ multiplex PCR. The sample has roughly 150,000 clones, just over 85% seen once. What was sequenced was blood. These receptors were collected from a man aged 18 to 29 in good health. The CDR3 runs from the conserved cysteine through the conserved F or W. The D gene is left open where the match is weak. Size is stated for part of the rows, as once, few or many counts, or as a class when the clone is expanded.

D gene | J gene | CDR3 length | clone size | V gene | CDR3 protein | CDR3 DNA
- | TRBJ2-1 | 13 | - | TRBV11-2 | CASSRVGIHEQFF | TGTGCCAGCAGTCGAGTGGGGATCCATGAGCAGTTCTTC
TRBD2 | TRBJ2-5 | 17 | once | TRBV9 | CASSLATSGGGQETQYF | TGTGCCAGCAGCCTAGCCACAAGCGGGGGGGGCCAAGAGACCCAGTACTTC
TRBD1 | TRBJ2-1 | 15 | - | TRBV19 | CASSNGDRVHNEQFF | TGTGCCAGTAGTAATGGGGACAGGGTGCACAATGAGCAGTTCTTC
TRBD1 | TRBJ1-6 | 14 | - | TRBV19 | CASRGQGRNSPLHF | TGTGCCAGTAGGGGACAGGGGCGGAATTCACCCCTCCACTTT
TRBD1 | TRBJ1-1 | 14 | once | TRBV19 | CASSAGQLLTEAFF | TGTGCCAGTAGTGCGGGACAGTTGCTCACTGAAGCTTTCTTT
TRBD1 | TRBJ2-7 | 15 | - | TRBV19 | CASSFRTGDSYEQYF | TGTGCCAGTAGTTTTAGGACAGGGGACTCCTACGAGCAGTACTTC
- | TRBJ2-7 | 12 | - | TRBV11-2 | CASSLVGYEQYF | TGTGCCAGCAGCTTAGTTGGGTACGAGCAGTACTTC
- | TRBJ2-3 | 16 | - | TRBV7-9 | CASSLRDTSSTDTQYF | TGTGCCAGCAGCCTCCGGGACACCTCTAGCACAGATACGCAGTATTTT
TRBD2 | TRBJ2-1 | 15 | - | TRBV6-4 | CASSRASGGLSEQFF | TGTGCCAGCAGCCGCGCTAGCGGGGGTCTTAGTGAGCAGTTCTTC
- | TRBJ2-2 | 14 | - | TRBV6-2/TRBV6-3 | CASSFYTYNGELFF | TGTGCCAGCAGTTTCTACACCTACAACGGGGAGCTGTTTTTT
- | TRBJ2-6 | 18 | medium-sized | TRBV7-7 | CASSPHPWNPSGANVLTF | TGTGCCAGCAGCCCACACCCGTGGAATCCCTCTGGGGCCAACGTCCTGACTTTC
- | TRBJ1-1 | 12 | - | TRBV7-8 | CASSFSWSEAFF | TGTGCCAGCAGCTTTTCATGGAGTGAAGCTTTCTTT
TRBD1 | TRBJ2-2 | 16 | - | TRBV3-1/TRBV3-2 | CASNVGTGTNTGELFF | TGTGCCAGCAACGTTGGGACAGGGACGAACACCGGGGAGCTGTTTTTT
- | TRBJ2-3 | 13 | - | TRBV5-1 | CASSLNGGDTQYF | TGCGCCAGCAGCTTGAATGGGGGGGATACGCAGTATTTT
- | TRBJ2-7 | 13 | - | TRBV9 | CASSVDPGSEQYF | TGTGCCAGCAGCGTAGATCCGGGTTCTGAGCAGTACTTC
- | TRBJ1-2 | 13 | - | TRBV9 | CASSGLDSYGYTF | TGTGCCAGCAGCGGTTTGGACAGCTATGGCTACACCTTC
- | TRBJ1-2 | 15 | - | TRBV28 | CASSPSTGQFYGYTF | TGTGCCAGCAGTCCCTCAACAGGTCAATTCTATGGCTACACCTTC
- | TRBJ1-3 | 17 | - | TRBV3-1/TRBV3-2 | CASSQYYPTHVGNTIYF | TGTGCCAGCAGCCAATACTACCCGACACACGTTGGAAACACCATATATTTT
TRBD2 | TRBJ2-2 | 17 | - | TRBV3-1/TRBV3-2 | CASSQGRAGDYTGELFF | TGTGCCAGCAGCCAAGGACGCGCGGGGGACTACACCGGGGAGCTGTTTTTT
TRBD2 | TRBJ2-2 | 18 | few | TRBV7-2 | CASSLTGGGAANTGELFF | TGTGCCAGCAGCTTGACTGGCGGGGGGGCCGCGAACACCGGGGAGCTGTTTTTT
TRBD1 | TRBJ1-5 | 21 | - | TRBV4-1 | CASSQEGGQGIGDRGNQPQHF | TGCGCCAGCAGCCAAGAGGGGGGACAGGGCATTGGTGATAGGGGCAATCAGCCCCAGCATTTT
TRBD1 | TRBJ2-5 | 14 | once | TRBV27 | CASSRTGEGETQYF | TGTGCCAGCAGTCGGACAGGGGAAGGGGAGACCCAGTACTTC
TRBD2 | TRBJ2-2 | 15 | once | TRBV19 | CASSWPGLDTGELFF | TGTGCCAGTAGTTGGCCGGGACTAGACACCGGGGAGCTGTTTTTT
- | TRBJ2-5 | 15 | few | TRBV5-1 | CASRPYGTRQETQYF | TGCGCCAGCAGGCCTTATGGTACGAGACAAGAGACCCAGTACTTC
- | TRBJ2-6 | 17 | - | TRBV9 | CASGRSGHNSGANVLTF | TGTGCCAGTGGCCGCTCCGGACATAACTCAGGGGCCAACGTCCTGACTTTC
- | TRBJ2-5 | 15 | - | TRBV2 | CASSANRGLQETQYF | TGTGCCAGCAGTGCGAATAGGGGTCTACAAGAGACCCAGTACTTC